The present entry profiles one T cell receptor (beta chain) with its context. The sample is drawn from a study of blood T cell repertoires in COVID-19. Study overall: Specimens from acute and convalescent COVID-19 originated in the United States, Italy and Spain. T cells, B-cell-depleted T cells, or PBMCs supplied cDNA or gDNA.

TCRdb's table, derived via immunoSEQ multiplex PCR, lists solely in-frame clones and lacks some. Among tens of thousands of clones listed, roughly 88% were seen once. The germline V gene has CDR1 GTSNPN and CDR2 SVGIG (reference sequence). There are 17 residues in the CDR3. Trimming cost V 4 bases and J 0 bases; bases outside gene matches: 8. The chain has TRBV30 and TRBJ2-6, with TRBD1 matching 8 bases. The source material was peripheral blood. This sequence was found in a human donor in a cohort sampled during active COVID-19. CDR3 residues: CAWKGWTGSSGANVLTF. The CDR3 nucleotides read TGTGCCTGGAAAGGTTGGACAGGGAGCTCTGGGGCCAACGTCCTGACTTTC.